The clone carrying this TCR beta chain was counted a few times. For TCRbeta, the library was prepared with unique molecular identifiers. TCRdb passed the PCR reads through MiXCR, listing each CDR3 protein once. Among approximately 520,000 distinct CDR3 sequences listed, roughly 33% were seen once. The data stem from a study of T-cell reconstitution after alpha-beta-depleted transplantation in children. The ends were cut back, 5 bases at V and 12 bases at J, with 22 bases in the middle. This CDR3 has 14 amino acids. The rearrangement links TRBV12-3 or TRBV12-4 to TRBJ1-1; D is undetermined. The clonotype was recovered from a human donor who donated a stem cell graft to a child with aplastic anemia. The sequencing here drew on PBMCs from the stem cell graft donor, taken from the stem cell graft. Written as DNA, the CDR3 is TGTGCCAGCAGTCCGGACCGGGTGGTTGGCCTGTCTTTCTTT. This codes for CASSPDRVVGLSFF.